The 13 T cell receptor beta chains below were found in one sample sequenced in a study of cytomegalovirus exposure and HLA in healthy donors. This PCR relied on a set of 60 Vbeta primers and 13 Jbeta primers. Assay used: immunoSEQ multiplex PCR; TCRdb lists only in-frame clones, some missing. The table records approximately 130,000 clones, roughly 79% of them present only once. Sequenced: PBMCs. Receptor source: a woman in her 50s in good health and CMV-seronegative.

The chain uses TRBV5-1 and TRBJ2-7, with no clear D. The CDR3 runs to 14 residues. CDR1 and CDR2 (germline): SGHRS, YFSETQ. V lost 0 bases and J 2 bases, leaving 9 bases between the germline ends. In DNA, the CDR3 is TGCGCCAGCAGCTTGGGATCGCGTCCCTACGAGCAGTACTTC. It specifies CASSLGSRPYEQYF.

The chain combines TRBV7-2 with TRBJ1-4, with D maybe TRBD1 (5 bases). V lost 5 bases, J lost 8 bases, and 18 bases lay in between. Germline CDR1 SGHTA, CDR2 FQGNSA. The CDR3 is made up of 15 amino acids. CDR3 region: CASSPGGGFGEKLFF. In nucleotides, the CDR3 is TGTGCCAGCAGCCCGGGTGGGGGGTTCGGCGAAAAACTGTTTTTT.

The chain employs TRBV4-3 and TRBJ1-1, with D perhaps TRBD1 (6 bases). Looked up from germline, CDR1 is LGHNA and CDR2 is YSLEER. Trimming removed 0 bases from V and 7 bases from J, with 15 bases in between. The length of the CDR3 is 15 residues. Written as DNA, the CDR3 is TGCGCCAGCAGCCAAGACGCGACAGGAGGCCGTGAAGCTTTCTTT. It translates to CASSQDATGGREAFF.

This clone has a handful of counts. V usage is TRBV2 and J usage is TRBJ1-2; 7 positions match TRBD1. The CDR3 runs 14 residues. Germline V lookup: CDR1 SNHLY, CDR2 FYNNEI. V trimming: 2 bases; J trimming: 4 bases; junction bases outside the gene matches: 4. The CDR3, as DNA: TGTGCCAGCAGTGAAAGGAGGACAGGCTATGGCTACACCTTC. Translation: CASSERRTGYGYTF.

The gene calls are TRBV9 and TRBJ1-4; D is unclear. Trimming removed 0 bases at V and 8 bases at J, with 14 bases between. The CDR3 is made up of 15 amino acids. Germline V gives CDR1 SGDLS, CDR2 YYNGEE. The CDR3 nucleotides are TGTGCCAGCAGCGTAGGATTCGGTGGAGAGGAAAAACTGTTTTTT. As protein: CASSVGFGGEEKLFF.

This clone was detected once. The V gene is TRBV7-2, the J gene TRBJ2-7, with a tentative D call TRBD1 (6 bases). CDR3 length: 14 residues. The V end lost 5 bases, the J end lost 2 bases, and 13 bases lay between the germline ends. Germline CDR1 SGHTA, CDR2 FQGNSA. In DNA form, the CDR3 reads TGTGCCAGCAGCCCAGACAGGTGGACCTACGAGCAGTACTTC. Protein product: CASSPDRWTYEQYF.

The chain employs TRBV5-1 and TRBJ1-2; TRBD1 agrees at 7 bases. This CDR3 contains 13 residues. Germline loops: CDR1 SGHRS, CDR2 YFSETQ. With 4 bases clipped from V and 8 bases from J, the junction kept 8 bases outside the gene matches. Here the CDR3 reads CASSPTQGSGYTF. The CDR3, as DNA: TGCGCCAGCAGCCCGACACAGGGGAGCGGCTACACCTTC.

This chain uses TRBV6-1 with TRBJ2-2; 12 bases align to TRBD2. This CDR3 spans 15 amino acids. CDR1 and CDR2 from the germline V gene are MNHNS and SASEGT. Trimming removed 4 bases from V and 6 bases from J; junction bases left unmatched: 3. In DNA form, the CDR3 reads TGTGCCAGCAGTGGGCTAGCGGGAGGGCCCGGGGAGCTGTTTTTT. Its protein is CASSGLAGGPGELFF.

Only a few counts were recorded for this clone. The J gene is TRBJ1-1, the V gene TRBV7-6; 11 bases agree with TRBD1. V was pared by 1 base and J by 6 bases, with 4 bases of the junction left unmatched. The CDR3 contains 15 residues. Germline V gene sequence: CDR1 SGHVS, CDR2 FNYEAQ. For the CDR3, the DNA is TGTGCCAGCAGCTTAGACGGGGACAGGGGGTCTGAAGCTTTCTTT. Protein product: CASSLDGDRGSEAFF.

The rearrangement links TRBV29-1 to TRBJ2-5, with D unresolved. V was clipped by 4 bases and J by 5 bases, with 5 bases between them. The CDR3 contains 10 residues. The germline gives CDR1 SQVTM, CDR2 ANQGSEA. The chain's CDR3 is CSVARETQYF. The CDR3 nucleotides read TGCAGCGTTGCGCGGGAGACCCAGTACTTC.

The gene calls are TRBV5-1 and TRBJ1-1; 9 bases align to TRBD1. Germline values: CDR1 SGHRS, CDR2 YFSETQ. V trimming: 4 bases; J trimming: 3 bases; junction bases outside the gene matches: 13. CDR3 length: 17 residues. The CDR3 protein is CASSRGQGRAVDTEAFF. CDR3 in DNA: TGCGCCAGCAGCCGAGGACAGGGGAGGGCAGTGGACACTGAAGCTTTCTTT. Drawing the rest from reference TRBV5-1 and TRBJ1-1, the complete variable domain is KAGVTQTPRYLIKTRGQQVTLSCSPISGHRSVSWYQQTPGQGLQFLFEYFSETQRNKGNFPGRFSGRQFSNSRSEMNVSTLELGDSALYLCASSRGQGRAVDTEAFFGQGTRLTVV.

This clone has just a few counts. J is TRBJ1-1 and V is TRBV19, with D perhaps TRBD1 (6 bases). V gave up 6 bases and J gave up 5 bases, with 16 bases separating them. Germline-derived CDR1 and CDR2 are LNHDA and SQIVND (reference sequence). CDR3 length: 14 amino acids. CDR3 coding DNA: TGTGCCAGTAGGCCCTCGGGGGGGCGGACTGAAGCTTTCTTT. Its translation is CASRPSGGRTEAFF.

This clone was recorded once. The chain joins TRBV5-4 to TRBJ2-7, with TRBD1 as a possible D gene (6 bases). CDR1 and CDR2 (germline): SGHNT, YYREEE (reference sequence). This CDR3 comprises 13 residues. V dropped 4 bases and J dropped 5 bases, with 13 bases sitting between them. CDR3 region: CASSRPGVHEQYF. The CDR3 region has the DNA TGTGCCAGCAGCAGACCAGGGGTTCACGAGCAGTACTTC.